The rows below give T cell receptor beta chains drawn from one sample of a study of control samples from healthy donors and cancer patients. This table comes from immunoSEQ multiplex PCR, and its TCRdb copy is limited to in-frame clones, with some not included. The table lists roughly 160,000 clones, about 95% of them singletons. Sample: PBMCs. These receptors were obtained from a man between 60 and 75 years old with colorectal cancer. CDR3s leave out the opening cysteine and the closing phenylalanine or tryptophan. A clone size is listed for some rows: how often the clone was seen (once, few, many), or a class if it is expanded.

TRBJ2-1 | TRBV4-3 | once | ASSSYVGAANVNEQF
TRBJ2-1 | TRBV29-1 | . | SVEDQGEAEQF
TRBJ2-7 | TRBV9 | . | ASSPNTVSYEQY
TRBJ2-7 | TRBV3-1/TRBV3-2 | once | ASSPTLRDSTYEQY
TRBJ1-1 | TRBV9 | . | ASSEDPSSDARTEAF
TRBJ2-2 | TRBV7-2 | . | ASSRVGGFNGELF
TRBJ2-7 | TRBV4-1 | few | ASSQGLTRNYEQY
TRBJ2-3 | TRBV5-4 | . | ASSFIAGMMGTDTQY
TRBJ2-5 | TRBV19 | . | ASKDRRETQY
TRBJ2-3 | TRBV7-2 | . | ASGRDGPTDTQY